This T cell receptor (beta chain) came from a study of cytomegalovirus exposure and HLA in healthy donors. This clone was found once. What it binds is not known. Germline V gives CDR1 SGHVT, CDR2 SQSDAQ. J gave up 0 bases and V 5 bases, and 19 bases lay outside the gene matches. The CDR3 totals 21 residues. Study results and caveats: What TCR beta sequences reportedly achieved was accurate prediction of HLA-A and HLA-B alleles in most subjects.

The PCR employed 60 Vbeta primers together with 13 Jbeta primers. Assay used: immunoSEQ multiplex PCR; TCRdb lists only in-frame clones, some missing. Of more than 200,000 clones detected, 82% appear once; the ten largest clones hold around 6%. The TCR comes from a man aged 35 to 55 in good health and CMV-seropositive. This sequence joins TRBV7-4 and TRBJ2-1; TRBD2 agrees at 10 bases. The sequencing sample was made of PBMCs. CDR3 amino acids: CASSGVQGVGTSASSYNEQFF. DNA for the CDR3: TGTGCCAGCAGCGGGGTTCAGGGGGTGGGGACTAGCGCGAGCTCCTACAATGAGCAGTTCTTC.